This TCR beta chain was retrieved from a study of OX40 agonist ivuxolimab in advanced cancers. With regard to the full study: The costimulatory receptor OX40 (CD134) was targeted by ivuxolimab, a fully human IgG2 agonistic monoclonal antibody. Intravenous ivuxolimab was administered to patients every 2 weeks at six dose levels: 0.01, 0.1, 0.3, 1.5, 3 and 10 mg/kg. Of the roughly 52 dose-escalation patients, hepatocellular carcinoma was present in about 20, melanoma in approximately 15, renal cell carcinoma in 9 and head and neck cancer in 9. A male proportion of roughly 80% and a mean age of about 60 years, ranging from about 23 to 90, were recorded for the dose-escalation cohort. Prior anti-PD-1, anti-PD-L1 or anti-CTLA-4 therapy was permitted, and 40% to 50% of dose-escalation patients had received checkpoint inhibitors. Three dose-escalation patients achieved partial responses, one with hepatocellular carcinoma and two with cutaneous melanoma. Peripheral TCRbeta sequencing was intended to test whether TCR sequence diversity was altered and clonal T-cell expansion was caused by ivuxolimab. The paper covers the monotherapy dose-escalation part of the phase I ivuxolimab trial, which included N ≈ 50 patients. On the study overall, not on this receptor specifically: Low levels of normalized T-cell clonal expansion were also seen in some nonresponding patients. The antigen specificity of the peripheral T cells that underwent clonal expansion was not determined. At doses from 0.1 to 3.0 mg/kg, clonal expansion was seen in both CD4+ and CD8+ blood T cells between baseline and week 6. On average, CD8+ T cells showed more expanded clones than CD4+ T cells after ivuxolimab. In partial responders in the 0.1-3.0 mg/kg groups, normalized peripheral clonal expansion was found to be among the lowest, especially among CD8+ T cells.

Patients with autoimmune disease history or receiving systemic immunosuppression were excluded from the trial. Peripheral blood for TCR sequencing was collected from all dose cohorts at baseline, on cycle 4 day 1, and on cycle 7 day 1. The samples were taken from a phase I, first-in-human, multicenter, open-label dose-escalation trial of ivuxolimab. Adults with locally advanced or metastatic head and neck squamous cell, hepatocellular, melanoma or renal cell carcinoma were enrolled in the trial. Before TCR sequencing, CD4+ T cells and CD8+ T cells were sorted from peripheral blood as separate populations. For sequencing of the TCRbeta CDR3 region, genomic DNA was extracted from the sorted cells. TCRbeta CDR3 regions were sequenced using the immunoSEQ Assay. This immuneACCESS table, as held by TCRdb, lists in-frame sequences with V and J called but not all clones. Of the missing ones, under half trace to an unresolved V gene in checked studies; the others have no known cause. The sample table records fewer than 100,000 clones; 87% of these occur just once. The ten largest clonotypes hold approximately 0.5% of the sample.

This clone was detected only once. Its antigen target is currently unknown. Base qualities are missing; no much larger clone stands one base away. The CDR3 goes from the cysteine to the phenylalanine over 17 residues. The read is trimmed to its CDR3 DNA, 51 bases read in frame from base 1. Relative to germline, V is 4 bases shorter and J is 0 bases shorter, with 17 bases between their ends. The germline V gene yields SGHDT for CDR1 and YYEEEE for CDR2. The source of this sequence is an adult with an advanced solid tumor such as melanoma, head and neck, liver or kidney cancer. The sequences come from CD4+ or CD8+ T cells sorted from blood, collected in a trial of the OX40 agonist ivuxolimab. This receptor chain uses TRBV5-6 and TRBJ1-3; the best D guess is TRBD1, with 5 bases matching. In nucleotides, the sequence is TGTGCCAGCAGCCCTACTTGGGGGAGGGCCTCTGGAAACACCATATATTTT. This encodes CASSPTWGRASGNTIYF.